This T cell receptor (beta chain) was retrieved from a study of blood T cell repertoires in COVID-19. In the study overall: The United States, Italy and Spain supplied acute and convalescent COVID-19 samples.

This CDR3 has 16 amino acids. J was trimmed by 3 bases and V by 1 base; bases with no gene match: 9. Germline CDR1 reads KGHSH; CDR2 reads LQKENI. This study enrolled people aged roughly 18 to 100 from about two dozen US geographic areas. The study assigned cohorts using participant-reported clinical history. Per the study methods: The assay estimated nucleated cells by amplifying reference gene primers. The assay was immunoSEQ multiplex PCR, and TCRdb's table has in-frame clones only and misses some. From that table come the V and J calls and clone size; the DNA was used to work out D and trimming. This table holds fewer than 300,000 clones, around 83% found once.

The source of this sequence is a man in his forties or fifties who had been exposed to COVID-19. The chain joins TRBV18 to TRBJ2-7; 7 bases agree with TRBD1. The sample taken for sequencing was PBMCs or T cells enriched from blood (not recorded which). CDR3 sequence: CASSPHIRDSYYEQYF. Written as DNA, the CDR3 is TGTGCCAGCTCACCACATATCCGGGACAGCTACTACGAGCAGTACTTC. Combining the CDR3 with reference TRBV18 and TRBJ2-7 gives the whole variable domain NAGVMQNPRHLVRRRGQEARLRCSPMKGHSHVYWYRQLPEEGLKFMVYLQKENIIDESGMPKERFSAEFPKEGPSILRIQQVVRGDSAAYFCASSPHIRDSYYEQYFGPGTRLTVT.